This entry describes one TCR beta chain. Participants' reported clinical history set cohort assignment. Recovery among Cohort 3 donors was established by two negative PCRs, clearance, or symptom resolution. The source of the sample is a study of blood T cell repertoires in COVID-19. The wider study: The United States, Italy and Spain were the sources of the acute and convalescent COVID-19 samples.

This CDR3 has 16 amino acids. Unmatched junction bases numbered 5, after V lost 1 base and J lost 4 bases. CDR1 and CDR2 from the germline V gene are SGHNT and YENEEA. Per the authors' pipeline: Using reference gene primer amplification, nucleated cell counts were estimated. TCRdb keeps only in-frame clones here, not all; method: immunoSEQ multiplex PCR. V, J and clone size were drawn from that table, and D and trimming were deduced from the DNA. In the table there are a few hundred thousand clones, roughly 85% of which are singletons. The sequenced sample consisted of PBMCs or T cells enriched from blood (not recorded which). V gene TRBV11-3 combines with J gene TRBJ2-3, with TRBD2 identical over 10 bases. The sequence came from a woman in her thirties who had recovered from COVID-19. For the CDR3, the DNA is TGTGCCAGCAGCTTAGGTCTAGCGGGGGTTGCAGATACGCAGTATTTT. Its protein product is CASSLGLAGVADTQYF. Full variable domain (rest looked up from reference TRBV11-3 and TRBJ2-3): EAGVVQSPRYKIIEKKQPVAFWCNPISGHNTLYWYLQNLGQGPELLIRYENEEAVDDSQLPKDRFSAERLKGVDSTLKIQPAELGDSAVYLCASSLGLAGVADTQYFGPGTRLTVL.